Described below is a single T cell receptor (beta chain) sequence and its context. What it recognizes is unknown. The whole isolated RNA underwent reverse transcription, so sequencing captured expressed TCRB transcripts. About 3.4 million reads per sample on average were obtained from naive, central memory and regulatory T cell samples. The protocol was immunoSEQ multiplex PCR, while the TCRdb copy is restricted to in-frame clones and leaves out a portion. Among under 850,000 clones listed, 10% to 15% were seen once. Germline V gene sequence: CDR1 SGHRS, CDR2 YFSETQ. V lost 4 bases and J lost 3; bases outside the gene matches: 3. The CDR3 spans 14 residues. The sample is drawn from a study of beta chain features in type 1 diabetes. Points from the study as a whole: All four CD4+ subsets of Type 1 diabetes patients contained TCRB CDR3s that were moderately but significantly shorter. The study found that naive, central memory and Treg TCRB repertoires appeared more similar in patients than in healthy donors.

J is TRBJ2-7 and V is TRBV5-1; 11 nucleotides align to TRBD2. The material sequenced was naive CD4+ T cells from blood. The source is a man between 18 and 35 years old with type 1 diabetes. Here the CDR3 DNA reads TGCGCCAGCAGCCCGACTAGCGGGGTCTACGAGCAGTACTTC. It codes for CASSPTSGVYEQYF. The full variable domain, in which reference TRBV5-1 and TRBJ2-7 provide the parts outside the CDR3, is KAGVTQTPRYLIKTRGQQVTLSCSPISGHRSVSWYQQTPGQGLQFLFEYFSETQRNKGNFPGRFSGRQFSNSRSEMNVSTLELGDSALYLCASSPTSGVYEQYFGPGTRLTVT.